The 6 T cell receptor beta chains reported below all come from one sample, sequenced in a study of CD8 T cells in Susac syndrome. Reverse transcription of roughly 0.45 to 1 ug RNA used random hexamers. TCRdb used MiXCR to reprocess the immunoSEQ multiplex PCR reads, holding one entry per CDR3 protein. The data contain around 130,000 distinct CDR3 sequences, about 95% of them singletons. Sample: CD4+ T cells from PBMCs. These receptors originate from a human donor in good health.

The CDR3 spells CASSVGTSGETQYF. The CDR3 DNA reads as TGTGCCAGTAGCGTTGGGACTTCCGGGGAGACCCAGTACTTC. The genes are TRBV19 and TRBJ2-5; TRBD2 might be the D (6 bases). CDR3 size: 14 residues. Trimming pared 6 bases from V and 5 bases from J, leaving 16 bases between. Germline CDR1 is LNHDA and CDR2 is SQIVND (reference sequence).

The CDR3 DNA is TGTGCCAGCAGTTTGGGAGGGGTCGTGCTCTATGGCTACACCTTC. Translation gives CASSLGGVVLYGYTF. The V and J genes are TRBV28 and TRBJ1-2, with a weak D call TRBD1 (5 bases). The V end lost 3 bases, the J end lost 4 bases, and 15 bases lay between the germline ends. Germline loops: CDR1 MDHEN, CDR2 SYDVKM. The CDR3 sequence is 15 residues long.

This chain uses TRBV3-1 with TRBJ2-2; D unclear. In germline, CDR1 is LGHDT, CDR2 YNNKEL (reference sequence). Between the trimmed V and J ends, which lost 8 bases and 5 bases, there was a span of 9 bases. The CDR3 is 12 residues long. The DNA of the CDR3 is TGTGCCAGCTTGGGCGGAACCGGGGAGCTGTTTTTT. Its protein is CASLGGTGELFF.

The J gene is TRBJ1-5, the V gene TRBV19; unclear D gene. This CDR3 spans 15 amino acids. Trimming pared 3 bases from V and 0 bases from J, leaving 9 bases between. Germline lookup yields CDR1 LNHDA and CDR2 SQIVND (reference sequence). CDR3 DNA sequence: TGTGCCAGTAGTATCGGGGATGTTAGCAATCAGCCCCAGCATTTT. Its translation is CASSIGDVSNQPQHF.

The rearrangement uses TRBV6-5 and TRBJ2-5; 7 positions agree with TRBD2. The V gene end was trimmed by 4 bases and the J gene end by 4 bases; junction bases not matched to a gene: 9. The CDR3 has 15 residues. Germline CDR1 reads MNHEY; CDR2 reads SVGAGI. CDR3 DNA sequence: TGTGCCAGCAGTTTCACTAGCGTTGCCGGAGAGACCCAGTACTTC. Translating gives CASSFTSVAGETQYF.

The V call is TRBV7-9, the J call TRBJ2-3, with a weak D call TRBD2 (5 bases). The germline V and J ends were trimmed by 10 bases and 0 bases, with 11 bases remaining between them. The CDR3 totals 13 residues. Per germline, CDR1 SEHNR and CDR2 FQNEAQ (reference sequence). DNA for the CDR3: TGTGCCACCGGGAAATCTAGCACAGATACGCAGTATTTT. Its protein product is CATGKSSTDTQYF.